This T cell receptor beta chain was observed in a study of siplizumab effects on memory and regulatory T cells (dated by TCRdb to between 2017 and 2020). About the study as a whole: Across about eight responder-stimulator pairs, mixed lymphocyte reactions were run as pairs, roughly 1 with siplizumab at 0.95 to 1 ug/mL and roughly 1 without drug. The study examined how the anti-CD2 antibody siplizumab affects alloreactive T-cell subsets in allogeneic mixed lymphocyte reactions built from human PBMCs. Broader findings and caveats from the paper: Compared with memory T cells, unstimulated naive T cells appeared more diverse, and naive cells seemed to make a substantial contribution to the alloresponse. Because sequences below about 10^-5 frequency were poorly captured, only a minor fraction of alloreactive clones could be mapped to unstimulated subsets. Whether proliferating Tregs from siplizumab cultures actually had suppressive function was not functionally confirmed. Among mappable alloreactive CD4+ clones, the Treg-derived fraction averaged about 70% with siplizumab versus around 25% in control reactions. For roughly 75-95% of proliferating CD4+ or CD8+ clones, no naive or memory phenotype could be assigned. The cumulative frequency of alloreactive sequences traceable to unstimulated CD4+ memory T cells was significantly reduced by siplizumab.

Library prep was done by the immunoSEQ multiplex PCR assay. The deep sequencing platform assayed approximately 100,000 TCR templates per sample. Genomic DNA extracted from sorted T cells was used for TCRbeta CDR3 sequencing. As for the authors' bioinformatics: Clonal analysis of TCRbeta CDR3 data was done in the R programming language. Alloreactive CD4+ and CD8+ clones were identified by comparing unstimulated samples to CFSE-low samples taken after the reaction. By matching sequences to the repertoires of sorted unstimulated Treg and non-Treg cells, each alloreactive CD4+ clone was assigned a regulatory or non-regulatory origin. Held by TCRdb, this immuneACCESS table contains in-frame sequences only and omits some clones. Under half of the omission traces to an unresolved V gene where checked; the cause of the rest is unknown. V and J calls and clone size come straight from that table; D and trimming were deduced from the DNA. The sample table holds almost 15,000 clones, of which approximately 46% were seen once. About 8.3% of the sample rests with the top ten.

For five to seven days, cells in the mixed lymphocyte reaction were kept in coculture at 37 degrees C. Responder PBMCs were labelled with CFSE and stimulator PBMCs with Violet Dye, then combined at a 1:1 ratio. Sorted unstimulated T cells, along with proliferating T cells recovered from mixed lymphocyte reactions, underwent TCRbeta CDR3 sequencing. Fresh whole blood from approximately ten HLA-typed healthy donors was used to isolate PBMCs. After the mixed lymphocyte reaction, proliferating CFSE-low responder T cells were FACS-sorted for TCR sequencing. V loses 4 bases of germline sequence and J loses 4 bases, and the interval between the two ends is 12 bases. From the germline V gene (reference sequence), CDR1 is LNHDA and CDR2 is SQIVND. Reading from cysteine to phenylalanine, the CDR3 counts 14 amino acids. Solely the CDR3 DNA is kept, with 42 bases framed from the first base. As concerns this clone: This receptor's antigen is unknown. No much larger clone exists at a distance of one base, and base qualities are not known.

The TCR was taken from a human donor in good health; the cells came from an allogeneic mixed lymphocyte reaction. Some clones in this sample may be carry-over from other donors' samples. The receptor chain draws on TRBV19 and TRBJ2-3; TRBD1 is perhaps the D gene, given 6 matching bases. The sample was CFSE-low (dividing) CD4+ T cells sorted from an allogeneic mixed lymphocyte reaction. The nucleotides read TGTGCCAGTAGTAGTACAGGGTTTCCAGATACGCAGTATTTT. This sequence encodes CASSSTGFPDTQYF.